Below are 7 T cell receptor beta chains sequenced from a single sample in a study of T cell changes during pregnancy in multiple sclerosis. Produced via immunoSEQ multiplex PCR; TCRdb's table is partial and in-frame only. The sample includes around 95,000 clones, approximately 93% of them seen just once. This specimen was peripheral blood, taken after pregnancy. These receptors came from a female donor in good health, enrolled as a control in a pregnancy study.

The CDR3 region has the DNA TGTGCCAGCAGGAACAACCTAGCGGGTGGGACTCACGAGCAGTACTTC. Translation gives CASRNNLAGGTHEQYF. V and J are TRBV6-6 and TRBJ2-7; TRBD2 agrees at 8 bases. V lost 6 bases and J lost 5; bases outside the gene matches: 15. Per the germline V gene, CDR1 is MNHNY and CDR2 is SVGAGI (reference sequence). The CDR3 spans 16 residues.

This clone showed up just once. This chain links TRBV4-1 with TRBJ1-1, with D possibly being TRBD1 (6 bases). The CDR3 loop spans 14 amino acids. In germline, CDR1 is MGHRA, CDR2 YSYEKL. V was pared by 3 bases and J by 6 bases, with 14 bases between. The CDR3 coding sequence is TGCGCCAGCAGCCAGGGGGCAATGAGGTCTGAAGCTTTCTTT. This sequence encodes CASSQGAMRSEAFF.

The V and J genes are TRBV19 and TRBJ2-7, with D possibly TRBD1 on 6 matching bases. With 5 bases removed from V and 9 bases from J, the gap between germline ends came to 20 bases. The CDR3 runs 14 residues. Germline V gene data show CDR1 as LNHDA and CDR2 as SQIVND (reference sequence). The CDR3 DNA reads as TGTGCCAGTAGTCCGGGGACAAACGGCGCAGGGCAGTACTTC. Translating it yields CASSPGTNGAGQYF.

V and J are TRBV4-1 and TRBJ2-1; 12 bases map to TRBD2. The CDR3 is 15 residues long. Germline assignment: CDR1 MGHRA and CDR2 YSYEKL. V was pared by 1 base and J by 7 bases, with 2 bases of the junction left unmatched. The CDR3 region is CASSQVTSGRNEQFF. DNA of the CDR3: TGCGCCAGCAGCCAAGTTACTAGCGGGAGGAATGAGCAGTTCTTC.

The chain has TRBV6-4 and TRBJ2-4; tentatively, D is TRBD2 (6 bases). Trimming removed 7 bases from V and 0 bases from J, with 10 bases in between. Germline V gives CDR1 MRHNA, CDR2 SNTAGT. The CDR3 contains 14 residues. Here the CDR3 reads CASNPSVAKNIQYF. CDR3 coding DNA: TGTGCCAGCAATCCTAGCGTAGCCAAAAACATTCAGTACTTC.

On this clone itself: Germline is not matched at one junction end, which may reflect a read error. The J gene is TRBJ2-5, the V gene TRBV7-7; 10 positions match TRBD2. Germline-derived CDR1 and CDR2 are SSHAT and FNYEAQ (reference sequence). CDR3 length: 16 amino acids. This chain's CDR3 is CASSPDSGRPQETQYF. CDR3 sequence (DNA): TGTGCTAGCAGCCCCGATAGCGGGAGGCCCCAAGAGACCCAGTACTTC.

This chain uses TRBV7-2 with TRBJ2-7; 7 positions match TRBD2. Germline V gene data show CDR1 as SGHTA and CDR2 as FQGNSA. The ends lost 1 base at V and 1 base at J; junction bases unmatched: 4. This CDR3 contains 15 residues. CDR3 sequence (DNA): TGTGCCAGCAGCTTAGGAACTAGCGTATCCTACGAGCAGTACTTC. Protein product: CASSLGTSVSYEQYF.